Listed below are T cell receptor beta chains from one sample, sequenced in a study of cytomegalovirus exposure and HLA in healthy donors. Assay: immunoSEQ multiplex PCR; the TCRdb copy retains only in-frame clones and omits some. Counted here are over 30,000 clones, approximately 61% occurring once; the ten biggest clones make up over 20%. Sequences were obtained from PBMCs. The source is a man aged 45 to 65 in good health and CMV-seropositive. Each CDR3 is given with its conserved first and last residue. The order of the fields is V gene, D gene, J gene, clone size, CDR3 protein, CDR3 DNA. The D gene is left open where the match is weak. Expanded clones get a size class; other rows say once, few or many, or leave the size out.

V: TRBV30
D: -
J: TRBJ2-7
size: -
CDR3: CAWSVLGHDYEQYF
DNA: TGTGCCTGGAGCGTCCTCGGACACGATTACGAGCAGTACTTC

V: TRBV5-1
D: -
J: TRBJ1-4
size: -
CDR3: CASSLQANEKLFF
DNA: TGCGCCAGCAGCTTGCAGGCTAATGAAAAACTGTTTTTT

V: TRBV7-2
D: -
J: TRBJ1-1
size: -
CDR3: CASSYTRTEAFF
DNA: TGTGCCAGCAGCTATACACGCACTGAAGCTTTCTTT

V: TRBV6-5
D: -
J: TRBJ1-2
size: -
CDR3: CASSPNDIGYGYTF
DNA: TGTGCCAGCAGTCCCAACGACATCGGCTATGGCTACACCTTC

V: TRBV30
D: -
J: TRBJ1-1
size: -
CDR3: CACVGASAEAFF
DNA: TGTGCTTGCGTGGGGGCGTCCGCTGAAGCTTTCTTT

V: TRBV28
D: TRBD1
J: TRBJ1-5
size: -
CDR3: CASSLPGTGVRGQPQHF
DNA: TGTGCCAGCAGCCTCCCCGGGACAGGGGTTCGCGGGCAGCCCCAGCATTTT

V: TRBV27
D: -
J: TRBJ1-2
size: -
CDR3: CASSPGEVGYTF
DNA: TGTGCCAGCAGCCCGGGGGAGGTTGGCTACACCTTC

V: TRBV6-1
D: -
J: TRBJ2-7
size: -
CDR3: CASSFSGSPYEQYF
DNA: TGTGCCAGCAGTTTCTCGGGATCCCCCTACGAGCAGTACTTC

V: TRBV6-1
D: -
J: TRBJ1-5
size: -
CDR3: CASSDIGGQPQHF
DNA: TGTGCCAGCAGTGACATCGGGGGTCAGCCCCAGCATTTT

V: TRBV7-2
D: TRBD1
J: TRBJ1-4
size: -
CDR3: CASSPPRTGFNEKLFF
DNA: TGTGCCAGCAGCCCCCCGCGGACAGGGTTTAATGAAAAACTGTTTTTT

V: TRBV30
D: -
J: TRBJ1-5
size: -
CDR3: CAWSAERALDQPQHF
DNA: TGTGCCTGGAGTGCGGAGAGGGCACTTGATCAGCCCCAGCATTTT

V: TRBV5-1
D: TRBD1
J: TRBJ1-1
size: -
CDR3: CASSNTGANTEAFF
DNA: TGCGCCAGCAGCAATACAGGGGCCAACACTGAAGCTTTCTTT

V: TRBV5-4
D: TRBD2
J: TRBJ2-7
size: -
CDR3: CASSSGLAGQISYEQYF
DNA: TGTGCCAGCAGCTCAGGACTAGCGGGGCAGATTTCCTACGAGCAGTACTTC

V: TRBV29-1
D: -
J: TRBJ1-2
size: -
CDR3: CSVDRETYGYTF
DNA: TGCAGCGTTGACAGGGAAACGTATGGCTACACCTTC

V: TRBV7-2
D: -
J: TRBJ1-2
size: -
CDR3: CASSLGSGGAYGYTF
DNA: TGTGCCAGCAGCTTAGGTTCTGGGGGCGCGTATGGCTACACCTTC

V: TRBV10-1
D: -
J: TRBJ1-1
size: few
CDR3: CARAGSGVNTEAFF
DNA: TGCGCCAGGGCCGGAAGCGGGGTGAACACTGAAGCTTTCTTT

V: TRBV5-1
D: -
J: TRBJ1-1
size: -
CDR3: CASSPRQHTEAFF
DNA: TGCGCCAGCAGCCCAAGACAGCACACTGAAGCTTTCTTT

V: TRBV6-5
D: -
J: TRBJ1-6
size: -
CDR3: CASSYLDVLNSPLHF
DNA: TGTGCCAGCAGTTACCTCGACGTACTAAATTCACCCCTCCACTTT

V: TRBV30
D: -
J: TRBJ2-5
size: -
CDR3: CAWQLRDTSETQYF
DNA: TGTGCCTGGCAACTCCGGGACACATCGGAGACCCAGTACTTC

V: TRBV9
D: -
J: TRBJ1-1
size: -
CDR3: CASSVDPAGMNTEAFF
DNA: TGTGCCAGCAGCGTAGATCCAGCAGGAATGAACACTGAAGCTTTCTTT

V: TRBV30
D: -
J: TRBJ2-7
size: few
CDR3: CAWRVRSEAYEQYF
DNA: TGTGCCTGGAGGGTCCGGTCGGAGGCCTACGAGCAGTACTTC

V: TRBV5-4
D: -
J: TRBJ1-2
size: few
CDR3: CASSLNSYGYTF
DNA: TGTGCCAGCAGCTTGAATAGCTATGGCTACACCTTC

V: TRBV5-1
D: -
J: TRBJ2-2
size: -
CDR3: CASSPRENTGELFF
DNA: TGCGCCAGCAGCCCCCGGGAGAACACCGGGGAGCTGTTTTTT

V: TRBV20-1
D: -
J: TRBJ2-1
size: -
CDR3: CSALYNEQFF
DNA: TGCAGTGCTCTGTACAATGAGCAGTTCTTC

V: TRBV10-3
D: TRBD1
J: TRBJ1-1
size: -
CDR3: CAIRDRGLNTEAFF
DNA: TGTGCCATCAGGGACAGGGGGCTGAACACTGAAGCTTTCTTT

V: TRBV13
D: -
J: TRBJ2-6
size: few
CDR3: CASSLAFGGSGANVLTF
DNA: TGTGCCAGCAGCTTAGCCTTCGGGGGCTCTGGGGCCAACGTCCTGACTTTC

V: TRBV28
D: -
J: TRBJ1-2
size: -
CDR3: CASSLRGTTNYGYTF
DNA: TGTGCCAGCAGTTTGCGGGGGACAACTAACTATGGCTACACCTTC